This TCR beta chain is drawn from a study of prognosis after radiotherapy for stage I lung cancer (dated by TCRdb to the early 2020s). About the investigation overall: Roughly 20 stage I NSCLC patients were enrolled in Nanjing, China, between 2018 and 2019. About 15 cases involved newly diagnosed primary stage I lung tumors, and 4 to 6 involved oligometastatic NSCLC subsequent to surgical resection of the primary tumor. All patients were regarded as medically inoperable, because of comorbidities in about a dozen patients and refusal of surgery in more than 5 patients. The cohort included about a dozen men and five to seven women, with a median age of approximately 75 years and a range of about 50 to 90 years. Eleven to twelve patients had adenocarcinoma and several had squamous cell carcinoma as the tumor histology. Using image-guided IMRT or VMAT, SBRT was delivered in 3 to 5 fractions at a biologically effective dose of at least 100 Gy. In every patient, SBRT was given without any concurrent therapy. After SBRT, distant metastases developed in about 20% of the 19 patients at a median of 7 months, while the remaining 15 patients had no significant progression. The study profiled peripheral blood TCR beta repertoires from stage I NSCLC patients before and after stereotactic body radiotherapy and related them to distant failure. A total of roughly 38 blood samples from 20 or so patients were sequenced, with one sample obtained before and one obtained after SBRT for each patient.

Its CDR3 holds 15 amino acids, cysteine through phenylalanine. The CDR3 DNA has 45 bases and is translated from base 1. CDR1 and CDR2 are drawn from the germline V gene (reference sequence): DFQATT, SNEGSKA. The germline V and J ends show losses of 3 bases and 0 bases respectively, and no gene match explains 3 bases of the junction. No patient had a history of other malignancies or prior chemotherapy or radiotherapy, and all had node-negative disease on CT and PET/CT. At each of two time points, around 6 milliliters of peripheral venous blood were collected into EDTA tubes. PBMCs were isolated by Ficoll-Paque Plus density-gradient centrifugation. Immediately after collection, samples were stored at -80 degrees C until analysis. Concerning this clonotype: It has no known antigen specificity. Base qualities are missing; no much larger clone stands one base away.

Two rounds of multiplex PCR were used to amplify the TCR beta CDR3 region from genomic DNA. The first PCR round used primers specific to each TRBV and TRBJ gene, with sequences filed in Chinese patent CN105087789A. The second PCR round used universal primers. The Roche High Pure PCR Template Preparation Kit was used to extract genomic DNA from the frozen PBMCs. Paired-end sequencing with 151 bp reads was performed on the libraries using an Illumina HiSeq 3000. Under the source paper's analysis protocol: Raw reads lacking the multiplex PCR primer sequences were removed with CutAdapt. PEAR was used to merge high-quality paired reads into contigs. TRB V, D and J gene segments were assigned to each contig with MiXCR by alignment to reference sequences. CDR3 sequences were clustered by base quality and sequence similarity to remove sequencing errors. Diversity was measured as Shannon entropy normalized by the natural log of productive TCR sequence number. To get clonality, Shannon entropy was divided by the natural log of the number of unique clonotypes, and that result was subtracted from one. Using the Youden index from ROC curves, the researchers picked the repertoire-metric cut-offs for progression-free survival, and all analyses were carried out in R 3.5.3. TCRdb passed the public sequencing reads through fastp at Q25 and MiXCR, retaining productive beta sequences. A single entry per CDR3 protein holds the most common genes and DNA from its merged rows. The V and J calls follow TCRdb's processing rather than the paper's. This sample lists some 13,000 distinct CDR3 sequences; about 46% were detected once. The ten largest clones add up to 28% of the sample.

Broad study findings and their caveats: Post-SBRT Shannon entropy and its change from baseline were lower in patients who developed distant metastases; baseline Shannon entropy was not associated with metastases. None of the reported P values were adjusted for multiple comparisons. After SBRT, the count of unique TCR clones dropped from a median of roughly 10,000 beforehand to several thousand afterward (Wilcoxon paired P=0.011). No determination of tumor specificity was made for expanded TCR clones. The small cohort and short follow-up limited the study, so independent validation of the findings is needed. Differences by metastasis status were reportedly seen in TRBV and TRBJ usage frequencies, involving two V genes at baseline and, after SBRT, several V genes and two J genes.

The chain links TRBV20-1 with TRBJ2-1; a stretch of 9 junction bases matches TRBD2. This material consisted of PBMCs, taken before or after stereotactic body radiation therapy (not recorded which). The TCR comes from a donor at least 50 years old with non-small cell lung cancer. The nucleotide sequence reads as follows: TGCAGTGCTAGGCATAGCGGGAGCTCCTACAATGAGCAGTTCTTC. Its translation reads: CSARHSGSSYNEQFF.